Each of the 25 T cell receptor beta chains below was sequenced from the same sample in a study of relationships among human T cell subsets (dated by TCRdb to the early 2010s). The method behind the library was multiplex PCR. Data came from a 454 GS FLX. TCR alpha and beta CDR3 regions were amplified from mRNA by semiquantitative ARM-PCR. In ARM-PCR, tagged nested gene-specific primers were used first, and communal superprimers then performed exponential amplification. The public reads were run again by TCRdb, first through fastp at Q25 and then through MiXCR, and only productive beta chains were kept. Every distinct CDR3 protein forms one entry, paired with its most common genes and DNA. This sample has about 13,000 distinct CDR3 sequences in its table, and approximately 67% of those were observed once. The top ten clones comprise 25% to 30% of the sample. Following the CD25, CD56 and CD294 bead selections, the CD4+CD25-CD294- flow-through was collected as the Th1 cells.

Sequencing used CD4+ Th1 cells sorted from blood. In the paper's terms, the cell subset or site label means: CD4+CD25-CD294- T helper 1 cells. These receptors originate from a man aged 40-49 years in good health.

The rearrangement joins TRBV6-6 to TRBJ2-3; D is possibly TRBD1 or TRBD2 (6 bases each). CDR3 length equals 16 residues. CDR1 MNHNY and CDR2 SVGAGI come from the germline V gene (reference sequence). V was cut by 6 bases and J by 4 bases, with 20 bases left in between. The CDR3 is CASSHGRGRPADTQYF. The DNA for the CDR3 is TGTGCCAGCAGCCACGGCCGGGGGCGGCCGGCAGATACGCAGTATTTT.

The V call is TRBV29-1, the J call TRBJ1-2, with D unclear. The V end lost 1 base, the J end lost 1 base, and 1 base lay between the germline ends. The CDR3 is 11 amino acids. The germline V gene encodes CDR1 SQVTM and CDR2 ANQGSEA. CDR3 region: CSVEVNYGYTF. CDR3 bases: TGCAGCGTTGAAGTTAACTATGGCTACACCTTC. Supplemented by reference TRBV29-1 and TRBJ1-2, the full variable domain reads SAVISQKPSRDICQRGTSLTIQCQVDSQVTMMFWYRQQPGQSLTLIATANQGSEATYESGFVIDKFPISRPNLTFSTLTVSNMSPEDSSIYLCSVEVNYGYTFGSGTRLTVV.

The V and J genes are TRBV6-6 and TRBJ2-1; TRBD2 is a possible D gene (5 bases). The CDR3 spans 14 residues. V was trimmed by 7 bases and J by 4 bases, leaving 14 bases between them. Germline V gene sequence: CDR1 MNHNY, CDR2 SVGAGI (reference sequence). The DNA for the CDR3 is TGTGCCAGCACCATTCAACTAGGGTACAATGAGCAGTTCTTC. Translation: CASTIQLGYNEQFF.

This clonotype occurred a few times. The chain employs TRBV20-1 and TRBJ2-7, with TRBD1 matching over 7 bases. The germline CDR1 and CDR2 sequences are DFQATT and SNEGSKA (reference sequence). V shed 3 bases, J shed 5 bases, and the junction held 10 bases outside the gene matches. CDR3 length: 14 residues. CDR3 DNA: TGCAGTGCTAGTCGGCCACAGGGGCGGGACGAGCAGTACTTC. This encodes CSASRPQGRDEQYF.

The chain couples TRBV7-3 to TRBJ1-1; D remains unclear. Trimming removed 6 bases from V and 4 bases from J, with 12 bases in between. CDR3 length equals 13 residues. The germline CDR1 and CDR2 sequences are SGHTA and FQGTGA. The CDR3 DNA reads as TGTGCCAGCAGAGAGACGAGGTTCACTGAAGCTTTCTTT. Residues: CASRETRFTEAFF.

The V call is TRBV15, the J call TRBJ1-3; 7 bases fit TRBD1. Unmatched junction bases numbered 6, after V lost 4 bases and J lost 0 bases. The germline V gene encodes CDR1 LNHNV and CDR2 YYDKDF (reference sequence). This CDR3 has 16 residues. The CDR3 spells CATSTRGGPSGNTIYF. The CDR3 DNA sequence: TGTGCCACCAGCACCAGGGGGGGTCCCTCTGGAAACACCATATATTTT. The entire variable domain, with the rest obtained from reference TRBV15 and TRBJ1-3, is as follows: DAMVIQNPRYQVTQFGKPVTLSCSQTLNHNVMYWYQQKSSQAPKLLFHYYDKDFNNEADTPDNFQSRRPNTSFCFLDIRSPGLGDTAMYLCATSTRGGPSGNTIYFGEGSWLTVV.

This chain links TRBV10-2 with TRBJ2-1; no reliable D call. V shed 0 bases and J shed 8 bases, with 5 bases lying between them. There are 12 residues in the CDR3. Germline V lookup: CDR1 WSHSY, CDR2 SAAADI. CDR3 in amino acids: CASSESFDEQFF. CDR3 nucleotide sequence: TGCGCCAGCAGTGAGTCGTTCGATGAGCAGTTCTTC.

V gene TRBV10-2 combines with J gene TRBJ1-1, with a weak D call TRBD1 (5 bases). V lost 7 bases and J lost 0, with 18 bases in between. The CDR3 is 16 amino acids. Germline V gives CDR1 WSHSY, CDR2 SAAADI. In DNA form, the CDR3 reads TGCGCCAGCAATTCAGGGATGGTTGTCATGAACACTGAAGCTTTCTTT. It is translated as CASNSGMVVMNTEAFF.

V and J are TRBV10-3 and TRBJ2-1; D is possibly TRBD1 or TRBD2 (5 bases each). CDR1 ENHRY and CDR2 SYGVKD come from the germline V gene. The V end was cut by 4 bases, the J end by 8 bases, with 27 bases between. This CDR3 has 18 amino acids. CDR3 bases: TGTGCCATCAGTGTCCCTCCCACCGGGACGGACCACCCCGATGAGCAGTTCTTC. Translating gives CAISVPPTGTDHPDEQFF.

The V gene is TRBV11-2, the J gene TRBJ2-5; TRBD2 agrees at 8 bases. V shed 3 bases and J 5 bases; nucleotides not matched to a gene: 5. Germline V lookup: CDR1 SGHAT, CDR2 FQNNGV. The CDR3 totals 14 residues. CDR3 loop: CASSFRGGGETQYF. As DNA, the CDR3 is TGTGCCAGCAGCTTTCGGGGGGGAGGGGAGACCCAGTACTTC.

This chain connects TRBV14 to TRBJ2-7; D unclear. Germline loops: CDR1 SGHDN, CDR2 FVKESK. CDR3 length: 12 residues. The V end was cut by 4 bases, the J end by 7 bases, with 11 bases between. Here the CDR3 reads CASSPLGREQYF. The CDR3 nucleotides read TGTGCCAGCAGCCCCCTCGGTAGGGAGCAGTACTTC. The complete variable domain, with remaining parts taken from reference TRBV14 and TRBJ2-7, reads EAGVTQFPSHSVIEKGQTVTLRCDPISGHDNLYWYRRVMGKEIKFLLHFVKESKQDESGMPNNRFLAERTGGTYSTLKVQPAELEDSGVYFCASSPLGREQYFGPGTRLTVT.

This chain joins TRBV30 and TRBJ2-7; D call uncertain. Germline V CDR1 and CDR2: GTSNPN, SVGIG (reference sequence). CDR3 length equals 11 residues. The V and J ends lost 0 bases and 5 bases respectively, with 5 bases between them. CDR3 nucleotide sequence: TGTGCCTGGAGTGTTGTGAACGAGCAGTACTTC. Its protein product is CAWSVVNEQYF. The full variable domain, with the rest looked up from reference TRBV30 and TRBJ2-7, is SQTIHQWPATLVQPVGSPLSLECTVEGTSNPNLYWYRQAAGRGLQLLFYSVGIGQISSEVPQNLSASRPQDRQFILSSKKLLLSDSGFYLCAWSVVNEQYFGPGTRLTVT.

The chain links TRBV11-2 to TRBJ2-1; TRBD1 is a possible D gene (8 bases). Germline assignment: CDR1 SGHAT and CDR2 FQNNGV. CDR3 length: 15 residues. The ends were cut back, 5 bases at V and 2 bases at J, with 13 bases in the middle. CDR3 protein: CASSRTGGAYNEQFF. As DNA, the CDR3 is TGTGCCAGCAGCCGAACAGGGGGGGCCTACAATGAGCAGTTCTTC. The full variable domain, completed using reference TRBV11-2 and TRBJ2-1, is EAGVAQSPRYKIIEKRQSVAFWCNPISGHATLYWYQQILGQGPKLLIQFQNNGVVDDSQLPKDRFSAERLKGVDSTLKIQPAKLEDSAVYLCASSRTGGAYNEQFFGPGTRLTVL.

The gene calls are TRBV10-2 and TRBJ1-1, with no clear D. Germline CDR1 reads WSHSY; CDR2 reads SAAADI. The V gene lost 4 bases and the J gene lost 3 bases, with 9 bases spanning the gap. The CDR3 length is 13 residues. The CDR3 sequence is CASSVKVHTEAFF. The CDR3 bases are TGCGCCAGCAGTGTCAAGGTTCACACTGAAGCTTTCTTT.

This sequence joins TRBV7-9 and TRBJ2-3; weak D call: TRBD2 (6 bases). The germline V gene has CDR1 SEHNR and CDR2 FQNEAQ (reference sequence). The CDR3 contains 12 residues. The V end was cut by 5 bases, the J end by 6 bases, with 9 bases between. CDR3 DNA sequence: TGTGCCAGCAGCCGACTAGAGGATACGCAGTATTTT. Protein sequence: CASSRLEDTQYF.

There are a few counts of this clonotype. The chain employs TRBV30 and TRBJ2-7, with D possibly TRBD2 on 6 matching bases. The V gene's germline CDR1 is GTSNPN and CDR2 SVGIG (reference sequence). There are 13 residues in the CDR3. Trimming took off 1 base at V and 0 bases at J, with 7 bases between the two ends. CDR3 bases: TGTGCCTGGAGTGACGGGAGCTCCTACGAGCAGTACTTC. Encoded protein: CAWSDGSSYEQYF.

V usage is TRBV2 and J usage is TRBJ2-5, with D perhaps TRBD1 or TRBD2 (6 bases each). The CDR3 is 14 residues long. Germline assignment: CDR1 SNHLY and CDR2 FYNNEI. The ends were cut back, 5 bases at V and 5 bases at J, with 15 bases in the middle. The CDR3 DNA reads as TGTGCCAGCAGTTCGGCCGGAGGGGGGGAGACCCAGTACTTC. This translates into CASSSAGGGETQYF.

This rearrangement joins TRBV28 to TRBJ1-1; D gene unclear. Germline V gene data show CDR1 as MDHEN and CDR2 as SYDVKM. The V end was cut by 3 bases, the J end by 1 base, with 9 bases between. The CDR3 runs to 14 residues. The CDR3 loop reads CASSFLNGNTEAFF. Here the CDR3 DNA reads TGTGCCAGCAGTTTCTTAAATGGGAACACTGAAGCTTTCTTT.

In its sample, this clonotype was seen a few times. The V gene is TRBV11-3, the J gene TRBJ2-3, with a tentative D call TRBD2 (6 bases). The CDR3 covers 14 residues. V gave up 2 bases and J gave up 4 bases, with 10 bases separating them. Germline CDR1 is SGHNT and CDR2 is YENEEA. The CDR3 bases are TGTGCCAGCAGCTTAACGGGAGCTTCAGATACGCAGTATTTT. Its translation is CASSLTGASDTQYF.

This clonotype was detected a few times. The chain links TRBV5-1 to TRBJ1-4, with 8 bases lining up with TRBD1. Germline V gene data show CDR1 as SGHRS and CDR2 as YFSETQ. Trimming at V came to 4 bases and at J to 7 bases, leaving 9 bases not matched to a gene. This CDR3 region has 15 residues. CDR3 nucleotides: TGCGCCAGCAGCCAACGGCAGGGGGCAGGTGAAAAACTGTTTTTT. This sequence encodes CASSQRQGAGEKLFF. Together with reference TRBV5-1 and TRBJ1-4, the CDR3 gives the full variable domain: KAGVTQTPRYLIKTRGQQVTLSCSPISGHRSVSWYQQTPGQGLQFLFEYFSETQRNKGNFPGRFSGRQFSNSRSEMNVSTLELGDSALYLCASSQRQGAGEKLFFGSGTQLSVL.

The count of this clonotype is one. The gene calls are TRBV29-1 and TRBJ1-1; D ambiguous. Trimming cost V 0 bases and J 8 bases, with 7 bases left between them. From germline, CDR1 is SQVTM and CDR2 ANQGSEA. CDR3 size: 11 residues. CDR3 sequence (DNA): TGCAGCGTTGAAGAAGGTCAGGAAGCTTTCTTT. Translating it yields CSVEEGQEAFF.

For this clonotype: One junction end disagrees with the germline gene, perhaps due to a read error. The chain couples TRBV2 to TRBJ2-2; D may be TRBD1 (6 bases). Germline CDR1 SNHLY, CDR2 FYNNEI. The CDR3 length is 13 residues. CDR3 nucleotides: TGTGTCAGCAGCGACGACAGGACCGGGGAGCTGTTTTTT. It is translated as CVSSDDRTGELFF.

The chain uses TRBV11-2 and TRBJ2-5, with TRBD1 matching over 8 bases. The DNA end lines up better with TRBJ2-7; the J call may be wrong. There are 15 residues in the CDR3. Per germline, CDR1 SGHAT and CDR2 FQNNGV. The CDR3 DNA sequence: TGTGCCAGCAGCCCCAGACAGGGGTCCTGGTACGAGCAGTACTTC. This sequence encodes CASSPRQGSWYEQYF.

The gene calls are TRBV29-1 and TRBJ2-5, with TRBD1 matching 11 bases. There are 13 residues in the CDR3. Germline V CDR1 and CDR2: SQVTM, ANQGSEA. After removal of 8 bases from V and 5 bases from J, the junction contained 7 bases not matched to a gene. This CDR3 is CSSRTGGRETQYF. The CDR3 nucleotides read TGCAGCTCTAGGACAGGGGGCCGGGAGACCCAGTACTTC.

The chain joins TRBV11-2 to TRBJ2-5, with D uncertain. The CDR3 is made up of 9 amino acids. Per germline, CDR1 SGHAT and CDR2 FQNNGV. The ends were cut back, 11 bases at V and 2 bases at J, with 3 bases in the middle. The CDR3 is CALQETQYF. Written as DNA, the CDR3 is TGTGCCCTACAAGAGACCCAGTACTTC.